What follows are 3 T cell receptor beta chains derived from one specimen sequenced in a study of blood T cell repertoires in COVID-19. Profiled with immunoSEQ multiplex PCR; TCRdb holds only in-frame clones, not every one. This repertoire shows some 74,000 clones, around 69% found once; its top ten account for approximately 16%. The specimen was peripheral blood. These receptors originate from a man in his 70s with active or convalescent COVID-19.

V usage is TRBV28 and J usage is TRBJ2-1; perhaps TRBD1 as D (6 bases). The CDR3 spans 15 residues. Germline CDR1 MDHEN, CDR2 SYDVKM. V gave up 6 bases and J gave up 2 bases, with 14 bases separating them. CDR3 nucleotide sequence: TGTGCCAGCAGATCAGACAGGAAAACCTACAATGAGCAGTTCTTC. This codes for CASRSDRKTYNEQFF.

The chain combines TRBV18 with TRBJ2-4; the match to TRBD1 covers 9 bases. The CDR3 has 15 amino acids. Looked up from germline, CDR1 is KGHSH and CDR2 is LQKENI. J gave up 6 bases and V 5 bases, and 8 bases lay outside the gene matches. CDR3 in DNA: TGTGCCAGCTCAAAGGGACAGGGTGTAGGAAACATTCAGTACTTC. Translating it yields CASSKGQGVGNIQYF.

V gene TRBV5-1 combines with J gene TRBJ2-2; 10 bases agree with TRBD1. V was pared by 4 bases and J by 7 bases, with 13 bases of the junction left unmatched. The germline CDR1 and CDR2 sequences are SGHRS and YFSETQ. The CDR3 is 17 amino acids. CDR3 bases: TGCGCCAGCAGCCCTATGGTTGACAGGGGGCACAGCGGGGAGCTGTTTTTT. Translating it yields CASSPMVDRGHSGELFF. Based on the CDR3 plus reference TRBV5-1 and TRBJ2-2, the full variable domain is KAGVTQTPRYLIKTRGQQVTLSCSPISGHRSVSWYQQTPGQGLQFLFEYFSETQRNKGNFPGRFSGRQFSNSRSEMNVSTLELGDSALYLCASSPMVDRGHSGELFFGEGSRLTVL.